Detailed here is one T cell receptor (beta chain). TCRdb recomputed calls from the 5' RACE reads with MiXCR, one row per CDR3 protein. Of about 44,000 distinct CDR3 sequences in the sample, 9.5% to 11% were seen once. The data derive from a study of CD8 T cells in ankylosing spondylitis. V lost 6 bases and J lost 2, with 15 bases in between. The length of the CDR3 is 15 residues. Germline V gives CDR1 LGHDT, CDR2 YNNKEL (reference sequence). Sequencing input: blood, either unsorted or a sorted T cell fraction (not recorded which). This chain links TRBV3-1 with TRBJ2-3, with D perhaps TRBD1 (5 bases). The origin of this receptor is a male donor with ankylosing spondylitis or in good health (not recorded which). The CDR3 coding sequence is TGTGCCAGCAGACTGGGGCCCGTCCCCACAGATACGCAGTATTTT. Translation: CASRLGPVPTDTQYF.